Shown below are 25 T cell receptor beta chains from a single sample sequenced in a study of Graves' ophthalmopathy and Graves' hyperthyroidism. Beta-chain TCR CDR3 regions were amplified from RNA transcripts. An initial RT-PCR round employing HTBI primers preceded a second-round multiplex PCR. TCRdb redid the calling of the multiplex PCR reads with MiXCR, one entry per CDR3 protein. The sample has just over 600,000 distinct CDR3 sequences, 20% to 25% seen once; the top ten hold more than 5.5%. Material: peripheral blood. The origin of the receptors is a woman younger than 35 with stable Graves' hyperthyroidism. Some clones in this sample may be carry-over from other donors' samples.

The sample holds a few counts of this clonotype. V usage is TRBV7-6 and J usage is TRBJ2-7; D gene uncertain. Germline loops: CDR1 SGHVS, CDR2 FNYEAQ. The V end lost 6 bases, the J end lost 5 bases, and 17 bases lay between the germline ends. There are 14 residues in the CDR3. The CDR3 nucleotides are TGTGCCAGCAGTGCCGATGATGGCGGAGACGAGCAGTACTTC. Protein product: CASSADDGGDEQYF.

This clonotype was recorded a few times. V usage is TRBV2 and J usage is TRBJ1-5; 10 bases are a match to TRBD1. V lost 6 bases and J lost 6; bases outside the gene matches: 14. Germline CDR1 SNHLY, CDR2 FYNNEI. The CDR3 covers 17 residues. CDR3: CASSEFASGTGAQPQHF. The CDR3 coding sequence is TGTGCCAGCAGCGAATTTGCCTCCGGGACAGGGGCTCAGCCCCAGCATTTT. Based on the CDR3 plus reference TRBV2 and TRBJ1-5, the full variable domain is EPEVTQTPSHQVTQMGQEVILRCVPISNHLYFYWYRQILGQKVEFLVSFYNNEISEKSEIFDDQFSVERPDGSNFTLKIRSTKLEDSAMYFCASSEFASGTGAQPQHFGDGTRLSIL.

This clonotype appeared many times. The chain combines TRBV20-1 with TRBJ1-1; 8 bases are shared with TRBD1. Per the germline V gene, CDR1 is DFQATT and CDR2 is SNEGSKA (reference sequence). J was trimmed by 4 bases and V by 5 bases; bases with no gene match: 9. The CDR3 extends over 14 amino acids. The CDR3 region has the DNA TGCAGTGCTCACAGGGGGGCTAGTAGCACTGAAGCTTTCTTT. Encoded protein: CSAHRGASSTEAFF.

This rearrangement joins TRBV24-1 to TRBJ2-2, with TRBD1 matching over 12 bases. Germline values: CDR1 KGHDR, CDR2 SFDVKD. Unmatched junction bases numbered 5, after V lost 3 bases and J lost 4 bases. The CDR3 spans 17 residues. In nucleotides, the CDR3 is TGTGCCACCAGTGATCCCGGGACAGGGGGCTTCACCGGGGAGCTGTTTTTT. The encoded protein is CATSDPGTGGFTGELFF.

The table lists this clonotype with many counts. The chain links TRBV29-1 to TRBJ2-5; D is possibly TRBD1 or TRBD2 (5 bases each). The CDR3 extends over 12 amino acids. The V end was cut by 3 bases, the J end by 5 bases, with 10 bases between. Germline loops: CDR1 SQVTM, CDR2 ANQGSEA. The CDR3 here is CSVEGVRETQYF. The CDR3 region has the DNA TGCAGCGTTGAGGGGGTTCGGGAGACCCAGTACTTC.

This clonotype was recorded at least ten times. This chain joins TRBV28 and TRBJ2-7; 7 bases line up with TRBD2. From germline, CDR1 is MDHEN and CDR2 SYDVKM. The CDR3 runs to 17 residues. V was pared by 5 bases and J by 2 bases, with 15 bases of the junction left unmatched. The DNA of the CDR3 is TGTGCCAGCAGTCCTATTCAATTTAGACTAGCCACCTACGAGCAGTACTTC. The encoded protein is CASSPIQFRLATYEQYF.

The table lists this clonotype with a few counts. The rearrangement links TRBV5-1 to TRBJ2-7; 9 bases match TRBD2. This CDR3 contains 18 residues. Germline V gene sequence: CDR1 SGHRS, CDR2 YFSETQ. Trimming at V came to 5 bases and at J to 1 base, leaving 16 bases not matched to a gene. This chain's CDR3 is CASRGTLEGAGGSYEQYF. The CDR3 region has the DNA TGCGCCAGCAGAGGTACCCTCGAGGGAGCGGGAGGTTCCTACGAGCAGTACTTC.

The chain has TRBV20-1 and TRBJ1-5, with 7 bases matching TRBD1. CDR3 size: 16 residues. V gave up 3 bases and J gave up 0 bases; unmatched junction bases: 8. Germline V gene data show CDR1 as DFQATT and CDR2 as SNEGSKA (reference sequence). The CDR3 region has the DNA TGCAGTGCTAGTCCCGGGACAGACGATAGCAATCAGCCCCAGCATTTT. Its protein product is CSASPGTDDSNQPQHF.

CDR3: CASSPSPGQKINQPQHF. DNA of the CDR3: TGTGCCAGTAGTCCATCTCCGGGCCAGAAAATTAATCAGCCCCAGCATTTT. The V call is TRBV19, the J call TRBJ1-5; D not certain. Trimming removed 5 bases at V and 4 bases at J, with 21 bases between. Germline V gene sequence: CDR1 LNHDA, CDR2 SQIVND (reference sequence). This CDR3 has 17 residues. Using reference TRBV19 and TRBJ1-5 for the parts outside the CDR3, the full variable domain is DGGITQSPKYLFRKEGQNVTLSCEQNLNHDAMYWYRQDPGQGLRLIYYSQIVNDFQKGDIAEGYSVSREKKESFPLTVTSAQKNPTAFYLCASSPSPGQKINQPQHFGDGTRLSIL.

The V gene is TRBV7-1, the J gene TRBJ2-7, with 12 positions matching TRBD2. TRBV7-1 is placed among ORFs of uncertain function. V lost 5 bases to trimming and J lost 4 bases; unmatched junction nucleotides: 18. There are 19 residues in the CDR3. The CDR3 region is CASSAVPERLAGEPYEQYF. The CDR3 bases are TGTGCCAGCAGCGCAGTTCCCGAGAGACTAGCGGGGGAACCTTACGAGCAGTACTTC.

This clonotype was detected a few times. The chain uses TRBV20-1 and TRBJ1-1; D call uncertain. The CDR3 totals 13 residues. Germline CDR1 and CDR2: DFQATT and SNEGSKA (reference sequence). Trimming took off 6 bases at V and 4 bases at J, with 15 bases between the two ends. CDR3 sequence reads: CSAGTTLVTEAFF. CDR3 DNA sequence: TGCAGTGCCGGCACCACCCTCGTCACTGAAGCTTTCTTT.

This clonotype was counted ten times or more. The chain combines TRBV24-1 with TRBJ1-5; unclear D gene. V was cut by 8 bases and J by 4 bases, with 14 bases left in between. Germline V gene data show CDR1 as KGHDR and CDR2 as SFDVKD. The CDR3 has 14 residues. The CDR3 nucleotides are TGTGCCACCAACATCACAGTGTGGAATCAGCCCCAGCATTTT. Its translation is CATNITVWNQPQHF.

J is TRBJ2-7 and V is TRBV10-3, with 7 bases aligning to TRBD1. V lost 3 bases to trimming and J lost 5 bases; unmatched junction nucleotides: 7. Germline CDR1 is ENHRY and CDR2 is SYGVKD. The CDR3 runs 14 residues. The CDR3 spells CAISDLTGTDEQYF. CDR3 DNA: TGTGCCATCAGTGATCTGACAGGGACCGACGAGCAGTACTTC.

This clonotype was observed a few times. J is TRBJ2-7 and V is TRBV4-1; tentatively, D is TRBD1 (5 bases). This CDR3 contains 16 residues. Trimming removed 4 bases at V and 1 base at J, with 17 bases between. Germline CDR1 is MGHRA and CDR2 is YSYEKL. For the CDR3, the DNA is TGCGCCAGCAGCCCCCAGTTAGGGGTAGAGTCCTACGAGCAGTACTTC. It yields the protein CASSPQLGVESYEQYF.

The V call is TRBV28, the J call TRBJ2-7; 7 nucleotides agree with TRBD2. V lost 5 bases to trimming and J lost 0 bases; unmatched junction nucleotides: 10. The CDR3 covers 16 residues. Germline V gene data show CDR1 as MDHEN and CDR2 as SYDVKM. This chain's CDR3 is CASSPQLARSSYEQYF. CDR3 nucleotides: TGTGCCAGCAGTCCACAACTAGCGAGGAGCTCCTACGAGCAGTACTTC.

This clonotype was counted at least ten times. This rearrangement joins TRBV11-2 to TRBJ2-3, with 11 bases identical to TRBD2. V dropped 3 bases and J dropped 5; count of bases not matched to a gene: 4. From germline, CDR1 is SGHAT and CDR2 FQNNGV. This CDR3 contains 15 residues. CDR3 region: CASSFLLAGGDTQYF. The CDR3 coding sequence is TGTGCCAGCAGCTTTCTGCTAGCGGGAGGAGATACGCAGTATTTT.

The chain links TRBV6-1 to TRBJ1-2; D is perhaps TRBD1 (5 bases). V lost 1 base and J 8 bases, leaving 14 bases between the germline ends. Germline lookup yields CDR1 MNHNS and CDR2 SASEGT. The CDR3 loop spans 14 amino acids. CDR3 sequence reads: CASSEVGALVGYTF. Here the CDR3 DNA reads TGTGCCAGCAGTGAAGTCGGGGCGCTGGTAGGCTACACCTTC.

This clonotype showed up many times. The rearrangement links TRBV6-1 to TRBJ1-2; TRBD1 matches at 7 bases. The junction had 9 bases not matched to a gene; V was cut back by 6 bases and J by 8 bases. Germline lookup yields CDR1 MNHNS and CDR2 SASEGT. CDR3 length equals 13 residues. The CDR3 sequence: CASRPARQGGYTF. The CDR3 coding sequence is TGTGCCAGCAGACCTGCAAGACAGGGAGGCTACACCTTC.

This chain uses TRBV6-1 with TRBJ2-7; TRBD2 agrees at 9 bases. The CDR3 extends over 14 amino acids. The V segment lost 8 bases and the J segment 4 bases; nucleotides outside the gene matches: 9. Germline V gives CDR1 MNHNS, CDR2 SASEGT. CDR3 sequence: CASAWKTSGYEQYF. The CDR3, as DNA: TGTGCCAGCGCCTGGAAGACTAGCGGATACGAGCAGTACTTC.

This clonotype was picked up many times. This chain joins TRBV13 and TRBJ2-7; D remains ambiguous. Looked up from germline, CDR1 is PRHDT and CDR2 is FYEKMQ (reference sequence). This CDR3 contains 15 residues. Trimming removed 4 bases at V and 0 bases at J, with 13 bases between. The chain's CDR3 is CASSSHQLSSYEQYF. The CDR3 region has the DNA TGTGCCAGCAGCTCACACCAACTTAGCTCCTACGAGCAGTACTTC.

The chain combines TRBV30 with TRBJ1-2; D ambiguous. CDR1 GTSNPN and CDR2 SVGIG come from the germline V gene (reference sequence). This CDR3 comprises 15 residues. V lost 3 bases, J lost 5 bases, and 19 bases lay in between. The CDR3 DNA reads TGTGCCTGGAGCCCCAAGTCCCTTCCGTCGTATGGCTACACCTTC. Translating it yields CAWSPKSLPSYGYTF.

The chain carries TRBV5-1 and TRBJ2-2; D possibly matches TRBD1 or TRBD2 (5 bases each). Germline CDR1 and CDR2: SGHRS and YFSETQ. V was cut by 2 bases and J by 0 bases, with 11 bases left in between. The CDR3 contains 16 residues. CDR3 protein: CASSFLGTPNTGELFF. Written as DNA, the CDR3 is TGCGCCAGCAGCTTCCTGGGGACGCCGAACACCGGGGAGCTGTTTTTT.

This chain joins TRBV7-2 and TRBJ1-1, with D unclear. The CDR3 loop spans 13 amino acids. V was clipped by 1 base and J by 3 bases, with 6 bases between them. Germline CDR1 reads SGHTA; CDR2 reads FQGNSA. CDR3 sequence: CASSLESHTEAFF. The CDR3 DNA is TGTGCCAGCAGCTTAGAAAGTCACACTGAAGCTTTCTTT.

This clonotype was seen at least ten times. The CDR3 nucleotides are TGTGCCAGCAGAGTTGGAGAAGGTCAAGCTTTCTTT. Its protein is CASRVGEGQAFF. The J gene is TRBJ1-1, the V gene TRBV6-1; D gene unclear. This CDR3 is 12 amino acids long. V was shortened by 6 bases and J by 9 bases, with 14 bases between the two germline ends. CDR1 and CDR2 from the germline V gene are MNHNS and SASEGT.

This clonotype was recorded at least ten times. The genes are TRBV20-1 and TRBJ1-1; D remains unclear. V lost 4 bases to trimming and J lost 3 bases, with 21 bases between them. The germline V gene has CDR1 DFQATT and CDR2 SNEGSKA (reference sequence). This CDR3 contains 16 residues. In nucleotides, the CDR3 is TGCAGTGCTAACCCCCATTTGGTCAGCAGAGACACTGAAGCTTTCTTT. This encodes CSANPHLVSRDTEAFF.